This entry concerns a single T cell receptor (beta chain). Its antigen is not identified. This entry comes from a study of CD8 T cells in Susac syndrome. Study-wide results and caveats: The TCR sequencing and HLA analysis in the study involved a relatively small number of individuals, as the study acknowledged.

The length of the CDR3 is 19 residues. V gave up 3 bases and J gave up 3 bases, with 27 bases separating them. Per germline, CDR1 KGHSH and CDR2 LQKENI. CD8+ and CD4+ T cells taken from blood had their TCR beta sequenced. Healthy donors formed controls matched for age and sex. RNA amounts of about 0.45 to 1 ug underwent reverse transcription with random hexamers. In TCRdb, the immunoSEQ multiplex PCR reads were re-called with MiXCR into one record per CDR3 protein. Here the sample spans roughly 130,000 distinct CDR3 sequences, more than 90% being singletons. The sequencing input was CD4+ T cells from PBMCs. The chain carries TRBV18 and TRBJ2-7, with a possible D match to TRBD1 (6 bases). The receptor was derived from a human donor in good health. The CDR3 loop is CASSPTLSSVGQFLYEQYF. The CDR3 region has the DNA TGTGCCAGCTCACCCACACTATCCTCAGTTGGACAGTTCCTCTACGAGCAGTACTTC.